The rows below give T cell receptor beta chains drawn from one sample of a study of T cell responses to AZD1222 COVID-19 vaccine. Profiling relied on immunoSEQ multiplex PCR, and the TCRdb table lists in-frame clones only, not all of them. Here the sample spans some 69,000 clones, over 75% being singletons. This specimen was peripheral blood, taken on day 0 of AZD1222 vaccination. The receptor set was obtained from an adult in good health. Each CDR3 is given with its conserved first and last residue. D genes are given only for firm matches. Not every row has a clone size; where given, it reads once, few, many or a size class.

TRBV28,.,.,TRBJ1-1,TGTGCCAGCAGTTTGCTTCGGGGGAACACTGAAGCTTTCTTT,CASSLLRGNTEAFF
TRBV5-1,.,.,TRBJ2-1,TGCGCCAGCAGCTTGGAGGTCGCCACCTACAATGAGCAGTTCTTC,CASSLEVATYNEQFF
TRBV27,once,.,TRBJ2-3,TGTGCCAGCAGTACCGCAAGGGATTGGTTAACAGATACGCAGTATTTT,CASSTARDWLTDTQYF
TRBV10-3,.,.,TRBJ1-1,TGTGCCATCAGGGCTAATACGAACACTGAAGCTTTCTTT,CAIRANTNTEAFF
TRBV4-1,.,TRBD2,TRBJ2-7,TGCGCCAGCAGCTATACCACGGGGGGTCCCTACGAGCAGTACTTC,CASSYTTGGPYEQYF
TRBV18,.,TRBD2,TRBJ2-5,TGTGCCAGCTCTCTAAGACTAGCGGGGGAAGAGACCCAGTACTTC,CASSLRLAGEETQYF
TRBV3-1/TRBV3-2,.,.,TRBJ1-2,TGTGCCAGCAGCCAACGTAGGGGCTACACCTTC,CASSQRRGYTF
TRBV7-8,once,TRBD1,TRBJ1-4,TGTGCCAGCAGACCAGACAGGGGGCGGGAAAAACTGTTTTTT,CASRPDRGREKLFF
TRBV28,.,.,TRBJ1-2,TGTGCCAGCACGACAGTTAACTATGGCTACACCTTC,CASTTVNYGYTF
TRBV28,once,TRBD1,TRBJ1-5,TGTGCCAGCAACCGGGACAGGGGTCGTCAGCCCCAGCATTTT,CASNRDRGRQPQHF
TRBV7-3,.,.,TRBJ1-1,TGTGCCAGCAGCTTACTGGGAGGAAACACTGAAGCTTTCTTT,CASSLLGGNTEAFF
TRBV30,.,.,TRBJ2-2,TGTGCCTGGAGTGCCGCCAGGACCGGGGAGCTGTTTTTT,CAWSAARTGELFF
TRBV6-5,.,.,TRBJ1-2,TGTGCCAGCAGCCCGGTTATAGGTCCTGGCTACACCTTC,CASSPVIGPGYTF
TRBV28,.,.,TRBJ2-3,TGTGCCAGCAGTTTTGCGGCCACCGGCCGGGATACGCAGTATTTT,CASSFAATGRDTQYF
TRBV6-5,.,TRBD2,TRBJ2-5,TGTGCCAGCAGTTACAACCCGCGGGGGGTCCAAGAGACCCAGTACTTC,CASSYNPRGVQETQYF
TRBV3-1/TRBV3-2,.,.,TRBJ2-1,TGTGCCAGCAGCCAGCGGACAGCCAATGAGCAGTTCTTC,CASSQRTANEQFF
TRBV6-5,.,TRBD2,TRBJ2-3,TGTGCCAGCAACTCTCTAGCGGGGTCCAGGGATACGCAGTATTTT,CASNSLAGSRDTQYF
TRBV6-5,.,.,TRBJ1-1,TGTGCCAGCACCCCCTGGCAAGCGAACACTGAAGCTTTCTTT,CASTPWQANTEAFF
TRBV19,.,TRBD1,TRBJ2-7,TGTGCCAGTAGTACCAGGGGGCCAACCTACGAGCAGTACTTC,CASSTRGPTYEQYF
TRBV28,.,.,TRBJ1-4,TGTGCCAGCAGTTTGGATGGGAGGGAAAAACTGTTTTTT,CASSLDGREKLFF
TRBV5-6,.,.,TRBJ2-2,TGTGCCAGCAGCTTGGTCCCGAACACCGGGGAGCTGTTTTTT,CASSLVPNTGELFF
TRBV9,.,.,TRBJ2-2,TGTGCCAGCAGCGGAGGGGGTCGGGGATACACCGGGGAGCTGTTTTTT,CASSGGGRGYTGELFF
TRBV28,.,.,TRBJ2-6,TGTGCCAGCAGTTTAGATCGACAGCAAATTCGTCCTGGGGCCAACGTCCTGACTTTC,CASSLDRQQIRPGANVLTF
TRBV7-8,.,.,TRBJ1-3,TGTGCCAGCAGCTTAGATCCGGGAAACACCATATATTTT,CASSLDPGNTIYF
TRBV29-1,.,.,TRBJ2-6,TGCAGCGTTGATATTGGGGCCAACGTCCTGACTTTC,CSVDIGANVLTF
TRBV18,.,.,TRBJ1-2,TGTGCCAGCTCACAAAAGACAGAAACGGGTGGCTACACCTTC,CASSQKTETGGYTF
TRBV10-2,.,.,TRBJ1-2,TGCGCCAGCATGGTGGACTATGGCTACACCTTC,CASMVDYGYTF
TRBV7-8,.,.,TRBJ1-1,TGTGCCAGCGCCCGGGACTCAACGGGGACTGAAGCTTTCTTT,CASARDSTGTEAFF
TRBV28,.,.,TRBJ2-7,TGTGCCAGCAGTCAAACGGGACATACATACGAGCAGTACTTC,CASSQTGHTYEQYF
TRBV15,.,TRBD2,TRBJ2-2,TGTGCCACCAGCAGAGCCGCGGGGGGCACCGGGGAGCTGTTTTTT,CATSRAAGGTGELFF
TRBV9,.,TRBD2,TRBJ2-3,TGTGCCAGCAGCATACTAGCGGCTAGCACAGATACGCAGTATTTT,CASSILAASTDTQYF
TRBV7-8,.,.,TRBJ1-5,TGTGCCAGCAGCTTAGCGCGAGTAGAGCCCCAGCATTTT,CASSLARVEPQHF
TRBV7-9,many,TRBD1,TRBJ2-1,TGTGCCAGCAGCCCCACCTCCGGGACAGGTTACAATGAGCAGTTCTTC,CASSPTSGTGYNEQFF
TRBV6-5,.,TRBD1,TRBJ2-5,TGTGCCACCACGGACAGGGGTTGGCAAGAGACCCAGTACTTC,CATTDRGWQETQYF
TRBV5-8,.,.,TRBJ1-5,TGTGCCAGCAGCGGTAGGGTCGACCAGCCCCAGCATTTT,CASSGRVDQPQHF
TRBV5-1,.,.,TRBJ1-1,TGCGCCAGCAGCTTGATGGGGTATAGCACTGAAGCTTTCTTT,CASSLMGYSTEAFF
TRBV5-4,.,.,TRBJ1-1,TGTGCCAGCAGCTCAGTACAGGGTAATCCGAACACTGAAGCTTTCTTT,CASSSVQGNPNTEAFF
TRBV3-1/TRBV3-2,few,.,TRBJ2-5,TGTGCCAGCAGCCTGTGGCAAACGGGCCAAGAGACCCAGTACTTC,CASSLWQTGQETQYF
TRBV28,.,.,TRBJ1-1,TGTGCCAGCAGTCCAAGGGGTCGGGCTTTCTTT,CASSPRGRAFF
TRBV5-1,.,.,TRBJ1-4,TGCGCCAGCAGCTTGGAGACAGCAAATGAAAAACTGTTTTTT,CASSLETANEKLFF
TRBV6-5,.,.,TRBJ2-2,TGTGCCAGCAGCACCGGACGATCAAAAACCGGGGAGCTGTTTTTT,CASSTGRSKTGELFF
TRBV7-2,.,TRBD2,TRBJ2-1,TGTGCCAGCAGCTTAGGCGGGGGGGCGAACAATGAGCAGTTCTTC,CASSLGGGANNEQFF
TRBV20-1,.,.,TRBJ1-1,TGCAGTGCTAGAGAAGGGGCTGAAGCTTTCTTT,CSAREGAEAFF
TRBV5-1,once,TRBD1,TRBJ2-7,TGCGCCAGCAGAAAAGTGGACAGGGGGAACGAGCAGTACTTC,CASRKVDRGNEQYF
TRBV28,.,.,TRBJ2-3,TGTGCCAGCAGGGACAGCCCAAGAGCAGATACGCAGTATTTT,CASRDSPRADTQYF
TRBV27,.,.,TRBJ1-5,TGTGCCAGCACCTCAAGGGGGGGGAATCAGCCCCAGCATTTT,CASTSRGGNQPQHF
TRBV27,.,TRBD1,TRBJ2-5,TGTGCCAGCAGCATAGGACAGGGCTGGGAAGAGACCCAGTACTTC,CASSIGQGWEETQYF
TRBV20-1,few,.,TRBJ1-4,TGCAGTGCTAGTTCCACAACTAATGAAAAACTGTTTTTT,CSASSTTNEKLFF